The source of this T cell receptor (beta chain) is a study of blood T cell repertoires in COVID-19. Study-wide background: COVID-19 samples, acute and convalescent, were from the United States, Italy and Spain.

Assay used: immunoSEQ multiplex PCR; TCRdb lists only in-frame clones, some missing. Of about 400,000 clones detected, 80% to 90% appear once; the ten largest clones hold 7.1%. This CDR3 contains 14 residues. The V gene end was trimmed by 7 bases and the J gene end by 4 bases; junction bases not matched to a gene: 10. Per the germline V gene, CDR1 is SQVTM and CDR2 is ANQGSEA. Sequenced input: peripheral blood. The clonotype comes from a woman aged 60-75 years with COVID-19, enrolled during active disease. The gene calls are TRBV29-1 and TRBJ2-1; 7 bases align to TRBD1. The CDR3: CSARDRVGYNEQFF. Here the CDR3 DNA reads TGCAGCGCTCGCGACAGGGTTGGGTACAATGAGCAGTTCTTC.